The 3 T cell receptor beta chains below were found in one sample sequenced in a study of shared clonotypes between healthy human individuals. Assay used: immunoSEQ multiplex PCR; TCRdb lists only in-frame clones, some missing. The data contain roughly 700,000 clones, around 67% of them singletons. The sequenced material came from memory CD4+ T cells sorted from blood. Stated subset: CD45RA-negative fraction. These receptors all stem from a woman aged 25 to 39 in good health.

The chain joins TRBV2 to TRBJ2-7, with TRBD2 matching over 8 bases. Germline loops: CDR1 SNHLY, CDR2 FYNNEI. The CDR3 runs 14 residues. With V trimmed by 4 bases and J by 6 bases, 8 bases remained unmatched. The CDR3 coding sequence is TGTGCCAGCAGTGCAGAAGCGGGAGCACGCGAGCAGTACTTC. Its translation: CASSAEAGAREQYF.

This clone was detected a few times. The chain uses TRBV25-1 and TRBJ1-4; maybe TRBD1 (6 bases). Germline V CDR1 and CDR2: MGHDK, SYGVNS. Between the trimmed V and J ends, which lost 1 base and 7 bases, there was a span of 19 bases. The CDR3 has 17 amino acids. CDR3 region: CASSESLGGRVGEKLFF. CDR3 bases: TGTGCCAGCAGTGAATCTCTTGGGGGCAGGGTCGGTGAAAAACTGTTTTTT. The full variable domain, rest sourced from reference TRBV25-1 and TRBJ1-4, is EADIYQTPRYLVIGTGKKITLECSQTMGHDKMYWYQQDPGMELHLIHYSYGVNSTEKGDLSSESTVSRIRTEHFPLTLESARPSHTSQYLCASSESLGGRVGEKLFFGSGTQLSVL.

This clone was seen only once. This sequence joins TRBV7-2 and TRBJ1-1; unclear D gene. This CDR3 is 14 amino acids long. CDR1 and CDR2 (germline): SGHTA, FQGNSA. Trimming cost V 1 base and J 0 bases, with 6 bases left between them. The CDR3 nucleotides are TGTGCCAGCAGCTTAGTGGCTTTGAACACTGAAGCTTTCTTT. Translating gives CASSLVALNTEAFF.